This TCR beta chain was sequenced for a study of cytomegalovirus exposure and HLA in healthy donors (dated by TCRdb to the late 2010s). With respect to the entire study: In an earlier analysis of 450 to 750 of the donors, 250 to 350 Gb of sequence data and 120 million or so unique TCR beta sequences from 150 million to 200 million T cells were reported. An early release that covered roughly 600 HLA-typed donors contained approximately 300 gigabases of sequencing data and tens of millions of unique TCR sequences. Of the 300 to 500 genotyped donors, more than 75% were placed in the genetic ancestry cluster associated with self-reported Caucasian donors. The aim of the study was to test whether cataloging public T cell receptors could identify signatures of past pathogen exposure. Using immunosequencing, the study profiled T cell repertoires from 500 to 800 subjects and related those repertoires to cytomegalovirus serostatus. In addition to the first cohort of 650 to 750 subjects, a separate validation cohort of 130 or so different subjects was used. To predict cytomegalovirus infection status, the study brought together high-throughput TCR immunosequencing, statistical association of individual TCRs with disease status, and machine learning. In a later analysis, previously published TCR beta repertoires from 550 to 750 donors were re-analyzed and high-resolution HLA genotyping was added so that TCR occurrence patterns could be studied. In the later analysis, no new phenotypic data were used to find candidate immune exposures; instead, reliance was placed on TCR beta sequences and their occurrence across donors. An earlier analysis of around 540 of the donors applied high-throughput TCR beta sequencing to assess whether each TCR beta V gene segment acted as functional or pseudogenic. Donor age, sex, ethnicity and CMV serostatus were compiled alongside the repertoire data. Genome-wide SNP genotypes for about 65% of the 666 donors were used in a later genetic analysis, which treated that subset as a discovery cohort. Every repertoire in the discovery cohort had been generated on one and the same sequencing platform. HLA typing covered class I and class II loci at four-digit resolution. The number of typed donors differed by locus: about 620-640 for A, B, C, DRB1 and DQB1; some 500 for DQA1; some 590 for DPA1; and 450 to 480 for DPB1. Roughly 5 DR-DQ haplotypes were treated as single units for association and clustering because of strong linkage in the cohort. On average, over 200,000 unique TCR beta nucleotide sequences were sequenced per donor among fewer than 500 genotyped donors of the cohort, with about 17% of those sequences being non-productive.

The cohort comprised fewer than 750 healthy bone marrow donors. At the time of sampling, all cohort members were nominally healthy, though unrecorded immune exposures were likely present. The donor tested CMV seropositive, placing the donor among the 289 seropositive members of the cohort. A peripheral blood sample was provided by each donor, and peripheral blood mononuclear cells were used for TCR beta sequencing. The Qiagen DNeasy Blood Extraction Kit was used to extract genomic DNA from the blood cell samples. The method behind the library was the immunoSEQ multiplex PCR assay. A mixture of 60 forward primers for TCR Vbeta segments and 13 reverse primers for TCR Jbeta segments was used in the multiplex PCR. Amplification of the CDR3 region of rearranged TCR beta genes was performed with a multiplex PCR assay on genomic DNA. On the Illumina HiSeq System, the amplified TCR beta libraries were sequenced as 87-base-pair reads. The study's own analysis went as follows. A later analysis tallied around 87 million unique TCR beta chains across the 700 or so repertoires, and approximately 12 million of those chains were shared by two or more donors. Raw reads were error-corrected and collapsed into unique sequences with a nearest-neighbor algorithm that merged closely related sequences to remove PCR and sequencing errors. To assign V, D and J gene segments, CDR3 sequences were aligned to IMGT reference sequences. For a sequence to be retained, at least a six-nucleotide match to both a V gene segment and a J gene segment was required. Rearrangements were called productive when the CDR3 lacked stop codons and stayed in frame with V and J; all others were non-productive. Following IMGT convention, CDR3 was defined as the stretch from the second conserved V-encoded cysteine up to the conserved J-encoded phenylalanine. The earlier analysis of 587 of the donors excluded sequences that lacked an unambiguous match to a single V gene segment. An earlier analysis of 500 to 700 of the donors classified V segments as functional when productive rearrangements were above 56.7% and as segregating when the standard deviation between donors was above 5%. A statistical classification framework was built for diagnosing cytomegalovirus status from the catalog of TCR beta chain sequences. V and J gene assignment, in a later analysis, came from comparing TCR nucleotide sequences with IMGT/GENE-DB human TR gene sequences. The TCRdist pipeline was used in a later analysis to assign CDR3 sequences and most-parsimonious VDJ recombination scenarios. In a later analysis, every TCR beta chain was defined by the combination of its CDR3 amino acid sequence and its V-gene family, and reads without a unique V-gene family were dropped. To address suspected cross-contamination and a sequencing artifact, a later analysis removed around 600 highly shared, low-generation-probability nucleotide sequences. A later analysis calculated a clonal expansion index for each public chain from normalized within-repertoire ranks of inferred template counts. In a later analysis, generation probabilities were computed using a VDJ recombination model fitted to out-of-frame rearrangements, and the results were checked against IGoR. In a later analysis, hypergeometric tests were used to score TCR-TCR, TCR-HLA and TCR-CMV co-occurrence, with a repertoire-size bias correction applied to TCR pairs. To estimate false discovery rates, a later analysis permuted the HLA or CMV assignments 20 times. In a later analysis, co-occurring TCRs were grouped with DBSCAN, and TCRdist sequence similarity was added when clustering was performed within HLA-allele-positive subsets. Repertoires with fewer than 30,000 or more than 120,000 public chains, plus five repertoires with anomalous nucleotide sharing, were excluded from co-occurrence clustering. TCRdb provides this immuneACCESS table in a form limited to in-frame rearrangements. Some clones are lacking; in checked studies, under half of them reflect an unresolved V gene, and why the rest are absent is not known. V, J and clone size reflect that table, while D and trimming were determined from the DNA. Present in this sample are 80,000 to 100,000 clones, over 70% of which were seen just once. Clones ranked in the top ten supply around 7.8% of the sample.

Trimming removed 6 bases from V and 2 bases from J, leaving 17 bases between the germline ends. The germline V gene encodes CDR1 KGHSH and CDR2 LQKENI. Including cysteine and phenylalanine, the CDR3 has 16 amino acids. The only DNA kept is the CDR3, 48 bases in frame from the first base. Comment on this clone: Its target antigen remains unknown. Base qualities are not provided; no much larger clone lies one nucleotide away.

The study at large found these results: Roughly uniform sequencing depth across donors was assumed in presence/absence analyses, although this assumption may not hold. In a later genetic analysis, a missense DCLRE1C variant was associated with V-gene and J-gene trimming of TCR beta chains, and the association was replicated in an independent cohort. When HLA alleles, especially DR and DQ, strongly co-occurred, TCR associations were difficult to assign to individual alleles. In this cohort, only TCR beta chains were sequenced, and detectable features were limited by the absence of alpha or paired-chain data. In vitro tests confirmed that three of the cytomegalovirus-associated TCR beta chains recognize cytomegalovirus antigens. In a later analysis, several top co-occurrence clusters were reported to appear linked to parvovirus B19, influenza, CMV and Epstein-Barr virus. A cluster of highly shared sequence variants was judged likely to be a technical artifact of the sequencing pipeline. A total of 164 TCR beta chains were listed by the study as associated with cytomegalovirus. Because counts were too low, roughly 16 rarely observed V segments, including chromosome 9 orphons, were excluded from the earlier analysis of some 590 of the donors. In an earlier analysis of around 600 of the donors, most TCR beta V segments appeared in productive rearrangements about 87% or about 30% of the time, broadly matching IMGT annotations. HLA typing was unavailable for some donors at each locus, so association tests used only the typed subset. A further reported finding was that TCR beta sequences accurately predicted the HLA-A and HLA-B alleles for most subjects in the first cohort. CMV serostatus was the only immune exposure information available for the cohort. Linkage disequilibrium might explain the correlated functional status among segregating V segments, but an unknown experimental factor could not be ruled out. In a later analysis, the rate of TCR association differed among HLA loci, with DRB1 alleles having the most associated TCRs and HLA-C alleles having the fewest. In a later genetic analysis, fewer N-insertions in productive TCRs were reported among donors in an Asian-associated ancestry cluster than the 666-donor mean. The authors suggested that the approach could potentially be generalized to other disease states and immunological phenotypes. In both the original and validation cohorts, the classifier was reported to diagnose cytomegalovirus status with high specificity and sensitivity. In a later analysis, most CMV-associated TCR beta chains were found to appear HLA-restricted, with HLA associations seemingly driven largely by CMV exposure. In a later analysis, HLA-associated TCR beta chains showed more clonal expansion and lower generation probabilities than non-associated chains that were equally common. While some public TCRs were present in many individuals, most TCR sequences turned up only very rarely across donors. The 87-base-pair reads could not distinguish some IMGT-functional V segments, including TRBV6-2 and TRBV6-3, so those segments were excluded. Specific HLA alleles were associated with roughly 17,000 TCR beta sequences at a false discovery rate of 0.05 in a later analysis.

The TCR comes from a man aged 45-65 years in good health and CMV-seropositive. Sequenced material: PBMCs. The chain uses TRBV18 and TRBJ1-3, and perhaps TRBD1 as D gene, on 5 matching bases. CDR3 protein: CASSDQWQGTGNTIYF. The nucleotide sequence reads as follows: TGTGCCAGCTCCGACCAATGGCAGGGAACTGGAAACACCATATATTTT. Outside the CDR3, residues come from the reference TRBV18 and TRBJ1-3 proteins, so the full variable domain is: NAGVMQNPRHLVRRRGQEARLRCSPMKGHSHVYWYRQLPEEGLKFMVYLQKENIIDESGMPKERFSAEFPKEGPSILRIQQVVRGDSAAYFCASSDQWQGTGNTIYFGEGSWLTVV.